This T cell receptor (beta chain) was sequenced in a study of regulatory T cells in long-lasting Graves disease (dated by TCRdb to the early 2020s). About the study as a whole: Newly diagnosed Graves' disease patients had taken antithyroid drugs for less than 3 months. Persistent Graves' disease patients were compared with newly diagnosed Graves' disease patients by peripheral blood TCR sequencing and RNA sequencing. TCR sequencing covered 13 persistent and approximately 20 newly diagnosed Graves' disease patients, some 33 samples in total. The study was conducted in China and was registered as a clinical trial.

The library was prepared using multiplex PCR. The data were produced on an Illumina HiSeq 4000. iRepertoire HTBI primers and Arm-PCR amplification of CDR3 regions were used to construct TCR beta libraries. Before sequencing, the PCR products underwent gel purification. In the source study's methods: Gene usage analysis of CDR3 amino acid clonotypes relied on the roughly 64 TRBV and 13 to 15 TRBJ segments identified across samples. Filtered high-quality paired reads were merged into contigs using COPE and FqMerger. BLAST was used to align contigs to IMGT TRBV, TRBD and TRBJ reference genes, and CDR3 was defined according to IMGT. Any clonotype with a frequency above 0.1% was counted as a highly expanded clone. Repertoire diversity was measured by Shannon entropy, and V-J evenness by the Gini coefficient. Clonotypes shared by more than one individual were considered public. Through fastp at Q25 and MiXCR, TCRdb rebuilt clones from the public reads, retaining in-frame beta chains. Identical CDR3 proteins give one entry, which carries the most common genes and DNA. Here the V and J calls rest on TCRdb's processing, not on the authors' analysis. The sample data list roughly 400,000 distinct CDR3 sequences, and over 14% of these were observed just once. Approximately 7.8% of the sample is in the top ten clones.

The CDR3 starts with the cysteine, ends with the phenylalanine, and has 15 residues. The read is trimmed to its CDR3 DNA, 45 bases read in frame from base 1. Germline trimming amounts to 5 bases on V and 6 bases on J, with 8 as the count of junction bases outside the gene matches. CDR1 is given as SEHNR and CDR2 as FQNEAQ, both from the germline V gene (reference sequence). The study at large found these results: The authors acknowledged the small sample size as a limitation that may reduce accuracy. Persistent patients shared more public clonotypes among themselves (2,741) than newly diagnosed patients did (roughly 920). Sequencing and analysis were limited to the TCR beta chain. Preferential use of TRBV28, TRBJ1-2 and TRBJ2-5 was observed in persistent disease, whereas TRBV20-1 and TRBJ2-1 were favored in newly diagnosed disease. Because the primary lesion, thyroid tissue, could not be accessed, the study looked at peripheral blood alone. Compared with newly diagnosed patients, patients with persistent Graves' disease had lower TCR Shannon entropy and fewer highly expanded clones, which suggests clonal expansion.

About this clonotype itself: The antigen it binds to is not known. Only one base separates this from a far larger clonotype, so it likely reflects a read error.

Taken with the paper, the label for time point translates to: newly diagnosed GD, antithyroid drugs for less than 3 months. RNA was extracted from PBMCs in TRIzol for both TCR sequencing and RNA sequencing. Graves' disease was diagnosed according to American Thyroid Association guidelines. Recruitment of patients was carried out at an endocrinology department in Xi'an, China. From each patient, 7.5 to 10 milliliters of peripheral blood was collected into an EDTA anticoagulant tube. Ficoll Paque Plus density gradient separation was used to isolate PBMCs, and no further T cell sorting was performed. An Agilent 2100 Bioanalyzer and agarose gel were used to check RNA quality, and a NanoDrop 2000 was used to measure RNA concentration. In addition, the sample was reused for a study of T cells in Graves' hyperthyroidism and ophthalmopathy. Per the second study: Graves' hyperthyroidism was defined as stable when no progression to ophthalmopathy occurred over 18 months of follow-up. Hyperthyroidism patients were newly diagnosed, had a disease duration of under 2 months, and were aged 18 to 65 years. Patients with uncontrolled infections, other autoimmune diseases, pregnancy or lactation were excluded. Diagnoses were based on clinical symptoms, serum thyroxine and TRAb, thyroid ultrasound and orbital computed tomography. The first round of RT-PCR for the TCR CDR3 was performed with the HTBI primer set and the Qiagen OneStep RT-PCR kit. Most expanded thyroid clonotypes (frequency above 0.001) were also detected in blood, a finding suggesting that blood repertoires may reflect thyroid immune responses. A model built on a 13 V-J signature distinguished ophthalmopathy from stable hyperthyroidism, reaching about 88% sensitivity and 81.08% specificity in cross-validation and 80%/75% in testing. In validation, progression to ophthalmopathy was predicted by the model with roughly 71% sensitivity and roughly 76% specificity, a median of roughly six months before onset. To identify distinguishing TCR V-J signatures, a discovery cohort of some 100 patients was used, comprising under 45 with Graves' ophthalmopathy and 55 to 65 with stable Graves' hyperthyroidism. Prospective prediction of ophthalmopathy was tested in an independent validation cohort consisting of roughly 19 hyperthyroidism patients and 15 to 17 patients who later progressed to ophthalmopathy. For training and testing, the roughly 97 patients in the discovery cohort were randomly divided in a 7:3 ratio. Thyroid tissue and blood T-cell repertoires from more than 5 Graves' hyperthyroidism patients were also compared in the study. After blood sampling, hyperthyroidism patients were treated with methimazole at a starting dose of 30 mg daily, and ophthalmopathy patients were treated with high-dose intravenous methylprednisolone. Libraries were constructed in a second round of multiplex PCR, after which size selection and purification were performed. The libraries were sequenced on an Illumina HiSeq2000 using paired-end 100 bp reads. Raw data were processed with SOAPnuke, discarding reads with adapters, uncalled bases, mean Phred below 15, or no exact constant-primer or identifier match. COPE v1.2.5 was used to merge high-quality paired reads, and clonotypes were defined as unique nucleotide sequences. Clonotypes were aligned to IMGT TRBV, TRBD and TRBJ reference segments using MiTCR v1.1. Analysis was restricted to V-J combinations with a frequency above 0.0001, which covered just over 98% of repertoires. A TCS score was defined as the ratio of F50 (clonal expansion) to E x V (chaos), with BLOSUM62-based TCRdist applied between CDR3 peptides within each V-J. Welch's t-statistics and random forest reduced around 510 V-J features to 10 to 15, which were used in a naive Bayes classifier (R e1071). No statistical method was used to fix the sample size in advance, and group allocation was not hidden from the investigators. The paper describes TCR Vbeta CDR3 sequencing of about 140 peripheral blood samples, made up of 43 ophthalmopathy patients, more than 70 hyperthyroidism patients and some 17 progressor patients.

This TCR derives from a middle-aged woman with Graves disease. Donor details come from another sample of the same person, matched by shared clones. The sequenced sample was peripheral blood mononuclear cells (PBMCs), obtained at new diagnosis, from a patient treated with antithyroid drugs. The chain is assembled from TRBV7-9 and TRBJ2-2; 8 central nucleotides agree with TRBD2. The CDR3 protein sequence reads: CASSRDSGGAGELFF. The sequence in DNA is TGTGCCAGCAGCAGAGACAGCGGGGGCGCCGGGGAGCTGTTTTTT.